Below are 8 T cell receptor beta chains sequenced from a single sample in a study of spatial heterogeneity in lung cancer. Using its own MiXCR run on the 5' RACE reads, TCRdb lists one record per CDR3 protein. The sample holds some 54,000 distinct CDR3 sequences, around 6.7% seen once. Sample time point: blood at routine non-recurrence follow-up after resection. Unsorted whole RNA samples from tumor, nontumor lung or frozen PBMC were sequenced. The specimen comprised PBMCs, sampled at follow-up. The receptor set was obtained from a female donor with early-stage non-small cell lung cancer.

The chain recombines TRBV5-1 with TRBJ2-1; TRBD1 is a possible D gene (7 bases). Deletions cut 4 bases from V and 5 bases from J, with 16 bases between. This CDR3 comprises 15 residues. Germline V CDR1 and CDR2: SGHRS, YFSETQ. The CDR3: CASSQGGNFNNEQFF. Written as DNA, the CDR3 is TGCGCCAGCAGCCAGGGGGGAAATTTTAACAATGAGCAGTTCTTC. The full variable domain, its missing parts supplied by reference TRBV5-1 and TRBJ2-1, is KAGVTQTPRYLIKTRGQQVTLSCSPISGHRSVSWYQQTPGQGLQFLFEYFSETQRNKGNFPGRFSGRQFSNSRSEMNVSTLELGDSALYLCASSQGGNFNNEQFFGPGTRLTVL.

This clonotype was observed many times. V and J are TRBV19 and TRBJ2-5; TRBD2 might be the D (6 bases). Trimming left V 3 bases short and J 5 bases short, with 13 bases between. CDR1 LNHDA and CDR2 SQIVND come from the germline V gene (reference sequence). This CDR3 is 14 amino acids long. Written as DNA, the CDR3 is TGTGCCAGTAGTATTCGGGGGAGCGAGGAGACCCAGTACTTC. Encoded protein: CASSIRGSEETQYF.

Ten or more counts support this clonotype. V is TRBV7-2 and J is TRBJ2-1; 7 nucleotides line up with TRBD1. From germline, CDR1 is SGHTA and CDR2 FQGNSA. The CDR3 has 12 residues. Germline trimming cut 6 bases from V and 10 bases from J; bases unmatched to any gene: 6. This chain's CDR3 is CASRDDREEQFF. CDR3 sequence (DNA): TGTGCCAGCAGGGACGACAGGGAAGAGCAGTTCTTC.

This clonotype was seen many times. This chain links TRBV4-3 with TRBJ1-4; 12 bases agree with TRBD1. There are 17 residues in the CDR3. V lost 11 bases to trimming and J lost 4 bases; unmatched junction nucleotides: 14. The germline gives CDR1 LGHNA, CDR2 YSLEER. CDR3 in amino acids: CAAGDRDRGLGNEKLFF. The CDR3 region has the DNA TGCGCCGCCGGAGACCGGGACAGGGGGCTCGGTAATGAAAAACTGTTTTTT.

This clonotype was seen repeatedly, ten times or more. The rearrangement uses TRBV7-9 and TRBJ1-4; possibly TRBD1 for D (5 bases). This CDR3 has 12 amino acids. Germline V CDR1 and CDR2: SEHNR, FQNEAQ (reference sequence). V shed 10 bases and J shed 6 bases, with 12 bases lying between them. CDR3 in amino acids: CATDNRHEKLFF. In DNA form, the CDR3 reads TGTGCCACGGACAACAGGCATGAAAAACTGTTTTTT.

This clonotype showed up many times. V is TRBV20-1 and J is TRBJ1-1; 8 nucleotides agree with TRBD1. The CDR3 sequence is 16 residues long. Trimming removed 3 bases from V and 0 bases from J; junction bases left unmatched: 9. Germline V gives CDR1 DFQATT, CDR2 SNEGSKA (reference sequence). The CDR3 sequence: CSARVMTGVVNTEAFF. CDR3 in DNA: TGCAGTGCTAGGGTAATGACAGGGGTGGTGAACACTGAAGCTTTCTTT.

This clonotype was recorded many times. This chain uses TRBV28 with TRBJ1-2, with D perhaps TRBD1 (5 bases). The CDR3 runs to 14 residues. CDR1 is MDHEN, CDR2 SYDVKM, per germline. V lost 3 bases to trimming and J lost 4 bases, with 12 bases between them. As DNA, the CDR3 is TGTGCCAGCAGTTTGGCAGGGATGGCCTATGGCTACACCTTC. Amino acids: CASSLAGMAYGYTF.

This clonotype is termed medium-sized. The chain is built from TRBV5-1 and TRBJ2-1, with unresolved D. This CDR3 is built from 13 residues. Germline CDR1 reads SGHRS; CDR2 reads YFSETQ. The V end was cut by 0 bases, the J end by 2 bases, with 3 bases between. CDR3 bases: TGCGCCAGCAGCTTGGTTGCCTACAATGAGCAGTTCTTC. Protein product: CASSLVAYNEQFF.